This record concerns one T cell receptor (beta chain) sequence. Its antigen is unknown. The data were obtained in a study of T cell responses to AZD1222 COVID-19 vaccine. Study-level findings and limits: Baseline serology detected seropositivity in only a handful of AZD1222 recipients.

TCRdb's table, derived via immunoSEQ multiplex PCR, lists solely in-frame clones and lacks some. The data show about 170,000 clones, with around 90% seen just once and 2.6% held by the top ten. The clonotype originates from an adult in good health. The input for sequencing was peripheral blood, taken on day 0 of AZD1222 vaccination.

In DNA form, the CDR3 reads TGTGCCAGCAGCGTAGGTGTGGGGGCGAATGAGTACGAGCAGTACTTC. It is translated as CASSVGVGANEYEQYF. The chain is built from TRBV9 and TRBJ2-7, with D possibly being TRBD1 (6 bases). The CDR3 is 16 amino acids. V was shortened by 0 bases and J by 4 bases, with 17 bases between the two germline ends. Germline-derived CDR1 and CDR2 are SGDLS and YYNGEE. The entire variable domain, with the rest obtained from reference TRBV9 and TRBJ2-7, is as follows: DSGVTQTPKHLITATGQRVTLRCSPRSGDLSVYWYQQSLDQGLQFLIQYYNGEERAKGNILERFSAQQFPDLHSELNLSSLELGDSALYFCASSVGVGANEYEQYFGPGTRLTVT.